This T cell receptor beta chain comes out of a study of T cells after yellow fever vaccination. CDR1 SGHRS and CDR2 YFSETQ come from the germline V gene. The trim removed 4 bases at V and 6 bases at J, leaving 10 bases unmatched. The CDR3 loop spans 14 amino acids. Making TCR cDNA involved 5'RACE template switching, which added UMIs and a universal primer site. TCRdb fed the 5' RACE reads into MiXCR, producing one record per CDR3 protein. Here the sample spans hundreds of thousands of distinct CDR3 sequences, 8.5% to 9% being singletons. The study's findings and limits: A faster peak, day 5 versus 15, was reached by the weaker secondary response. Most primary-vaccination clones recurred post-booster (approximately 95% CD4, around 86% CD8).

As regards this clonotype: The target antigen is unknown.

The receptor was derived from a man between 18 and 35 years old who received the YFV17D yellow fever vaccine. Here the sequenced sample was PBMCs, taken on the day of the first yellow fever vaccination. The V call is TRBV5-1, the J call TRBJ2-7; 7 nucleotides agree with TRBD2. CDR3 nucleotides: TGCGCCAGCAGCAGGGGAGGGTTCACAAGCGAGCAGTACTTC. It encodes CASSRGGFTSEQYF.